The source of this TCR beta chain is a study of cytomegalovirus exposure and HLA in healthy donors. Overall study results and limits: A later analysis linked a missense variant in DCLRE1C to the trimming of TCR beta V and J genes.

From germline, CDR1 is LNHDA and CDR2 SQIVND (reference sequence). This CDR3 spans 15 amino acids. Trimming removed 0 bases at V and 6 bases at J, with 12 bases between. PCR primers comprised 60 Vbeta and 13 Jbeta primers. The method was immunoSEQ multiplex PCR; TCRdb's version includes in-frame clones alone and lacks a portion of them. This sample carries roughly 150,000 clones, about 75% of them seen once, and the ten largest clones take around 10%. Concerning this clone itself: Antigen: not known.

This chain connects TRBV19 to TRBJ2-1; possibly TRBD2 for D (7 bases). This receptor was taken from a man aged 18-30 years in good health and CMV-seropositive. Input material: PBMCs. CDR3 in amino acids: CASSIDGGGINEQFF. DNA for the CDR3: TGTGCCAGTAGTATAGATGGCGGGGGCATCAATGAGCAGTTCTTC. Supplemented by reference TRBV19 and TRBJ2-1, the full variable domain reads DGGITQSPKYLFRKEGQNVTLSCEQNLNHDAMYWYRQDPGQGLRLIYYSQIVNDFQKGDIAEGYSVSREKKESFPLTVTSAQKNPTAFYLCASSIDGGGINEQFFGPGTRLTVL.